The clone carrying this TCR beta chain was detected only a few times. Its antigen is unidentified. The sample belongs to a study of regulatory T cells in long-lasting Graves disease. General study results and limits: Since the sample size was small, accuracy may have been reduced.

Described time point: newly diagnosed GD, antithyroid drugs for less than 3 months. Extracted RNA from PBMCs served as the source of the TCR library. According to the study, TCR beta libraries were built with iRepertoire HTBI primers and CDR3-region Arm-PCR. TCRdb processed the multiplex PCR reads anew with MiXCR; each CDR3 protein has one entry. The repertoire holds 450,000 to 500,000 distinct CDR3 sequences, with 15% to 20% as singletons. The CDR3 runs to 17 residues. Germline V gene sequence: CDR1 LNHNV, CDR2 YYDKDF (reference sequence). Trimming removed 0 bases from V and 13 bases from J; junction bases left unmatched: 12. This sample also belongs to another study, concerning T cells in Graves' hyperthyroidism and ophthalmopathy. That paper states: Diagnosing involved the use of clinical symptoms, serum thyroxine and TRAb, thyroid ultrasound and orbital computed tomography.

This receptor was obtained from a man aged 35 to 55 with Graves disease. The gene calls are TRBV15 and TRBJ1-6, with 10 positions matching TRBD1. This material consisted of peripheral blood mononuclear cells (PBMCs), taken at new diagnosis, from a patient treated with antithyroid drugs. The CDR3, as DNA: TGTGCCACCAGCAGAGATCATATACACGGACAGGGGGTTCCCCTCCACTTT. It encodes CATSRDHIHGQGVPLHF.